Below are 16 T cell receptor beta chains sequenced from a single sample in a study of CD8 T cells in Susac syndrome. Reverse transcription used about 0.45 to 1 ug RNA and random hexamers. TCRdb analysed the immunoSEQ multiplex PCR reads with MiXCR anew, one entry per CDR3 protein. The sample holds under 200,000 distinct CDR3 sequences, around 95% seen once. Sequenced material: CD4+ T cells from PBMCs. These TCRs come from a human donor in good health.

The V gene is TRBV20-1, the J gene TRBJ2-2, with TRBD1 identical over 7 bases. The CDR3 extends over 13 amino acids. The V segment lost 6 bases and the J segment 6 bases; nucleotides outside the gene matches: 7. Per germline, CDR1 DFQATT and CDR2 SNEGSKA (reference sequence). CDR3 in DNA: TGCAGTGCGCCCGACAGGGTCTCCGGGGAGCTGTTTTTT. It specifies CSAPDRVSGELFF.

The chain couples TRBV9 to TRBJ2-5; D not certain. V was shortened by 0 bases and J by 5 bases, with 11 bases between the two germline ends. The CDR3 loop spans 14 amino acids. CDR1 is SGDLS, CDR2 YYNGEE, per germline. The CDR3 protein is CASSVGSGRETQYF. In DNA form, the CDR3 reads TGTGCCAGCAGCGTAGGATCAGGACGGGAGACCCAGTACTTC. Full variable domain (rest looked up from reference TRBV9 and TRBJ2-5): DSGVTQTPKHLITATGQRVTLRCSPRSGDLSVYWYQQSLDQGLQFLIQYYNGEERAKGNILERFSAQQFPDLHSELNLSSLELGDSALYFCASSVGSGRETQYFGPGTRLLVL.

This clonotype has a single count. The chain is built from TRBV5-1 and TRBJ1-2; TRBD1 might be the D (6 bases). The CDR3 totals 13 residues. V was cut by 4 bases and J by 8 bases, with 15 bases left in between. Germline V CDR1 and CDR2: SGHRS, YFSETQ. CDR3 sequence reads: CASSPRTAHGYTF. In DNA form, the CDR3 reads TGCGCCAGCAGCCCCCGGACAGCCCACGGCTACACCTTC. The entire variable domain, with the rest obtained from reference TRBV5-1 and TRBJ1-2, is as follows: KAGVTQTPRYLIKTRGQQVTLSCSPISGHRSVSWYQQTPGQGLQFLFEYFSETQRNKGNFPGRFSGRQFSNSRSEMNVSTLELGDSALYLCASSPRTAHGYTFGSGTRLTVV.

J is TRBJ2-1 and V is TRBV28, with TRBD2 matching over 9 bases. V was pared by 8 bases and J by 2 bases, with 4 bases of the junction left unmatched. CDR3 length: 14 amino acids. Germline loops: CDR1 MDHEN, CDR2 SYDVKM. The CDR3 bases are TGTGCCAGCCGTGCTAGCGGGGCCTACAATGAGCAGTTCTTC. Translated, it gives CASRASGAYNEQFF.

J is TRBJ2-2 and V is TRBV29-1; no reliable D call. V was clipped by 4 bases and J by 8 bases, with 8 bases between them. The CDR3 sequence is 11 residues long. Per germline, CDR1 SQVTM and CDR2 ANQGSEA. CDR3 amino acids: CSVATLGELFF. In DNA form, the CDR3 reads TGCAGCGTTGCTACGCTGGGGGAGCTGTTTTTT.

This chain uses TRBV5-1 with TRBJ2-1, with no clear D. Trimming stripped 2 bases from V and 1 base from J, with 13 bases between. Germline-derived CDR1 and CDR2 are SGHRS and YFSETQ. The CDR3 extends over 16 amino acids. This chain's CDR3 is CASSFLTRSSYNEQFF. The CDR3 nucleotides read TGCGCCAGCAGCTTCTTGACTCGATCTTCCTACAATGAGCAGTTCTTC.

This chain links TRBV15 with TRBJ2-4, with D unclear. The germline gives CDR1 LNHNV, CDR2 YYDKDF (reference sequence). V lost 0 bases, J lost 6 bases, and 9 bases lay in between. The CDR3 runs to 14 residues. The CDR3 region has the DNA TGTGCCACCAGCAGAGATCGGGCAGCAAACATTCAGTACTTC. Amino acid sequence: CATSRDRAANIQYF.

The V call is TRBV12-3 or TRBV12-4, the J call TRBJ1-5; possible D gene TRBD1, 5 bases. V shed 7 bases and J shed 7 bases, with 11 bases lying between them. The CDR3 contains 12 residues. The CDR3 nucleotides are TGTGCCAGCAAGGCAGGGCACCAGCCCCAGCATTTT. This codes for CASKAGHQPQHF.

The V gene is TRBV18, the J gene TRBJ2-7, with 7 nucleotides matching TRBD1. The CDR3 totals 14 residues. With V trimmed by 6 bases and J by 2 bases, 7 bases remained unmatched. Germline CDR1 and CDR2: KGHSH and LQKENI. The CDR3 loop reads CASSTPTGPYEQYF. CDR3 nucleotide sequence: TGTGCCAGCTCCACACCGACAGGGCCCTACGAGCAGTACTTC. Combining the CDR3 with reference TRBV18 and TRBJ2-7 gives the whole variable domain NAGVMQNPRHLVRRRGQEARLRCSPMKGHSHVYWYRQLPEEGLKFMVYLQKENIIDESGMPKERFSAEFPKEGPSILRIQQVVRGDSAAYFCASSTPTGPYEQYFGPGTRLTVT.

V gene TRBV25-1 combines with J gene TRBJ1-5, with D hard to call. The V end was cut by 0 bases, the J end by 7 bases, with 7 bases between. Germline V gene sequence: CDR1 MGHDK, CDR2 SYGVNS. This CDR3 contains 13 residues. Here the CDR3 reads CASSEYMEQPQHF. The DNA for the CDR3 is TGTGCCAGCAGTGAATATATGGAGCAGCCCCAGCATTTT. The variable domain in full, completed from reference TRBV25-1 and TRBJ1-5, reads EADIYQTPRYLVIGTGKKITLECSQTMGHDKMYWYQQDPGMELHLIHYSYGVNSTEKGDLSSESTVSRIRTEHFPLTLESARPSHTSQYLCASSEYMEQPQHFGDGTRLSIL.

The V call is TRBV20-1, the J call TRBJ1-5, with TRBD1 matching 8 bases. Trimming removed 6 bases from V and 0 bases from J; junction bases left unmatched: 13. Looked up from germline, CDR1 is DFQATT and CDR2 is SNEGSKA (reference sequence). This CDR3 region has 17 residues. The CDR3 here is CSANLRQGRDSNQPQHF. The CDR3 bases are TGCAGTGCAAACCTTCGACAGGGGCGCGATAGCAATCAGCCCCAGCATTTT.

The gene calls are TRBV7-2 and TRBJ2-7, with 9 positions matching TRBD2. Germline loops: CDR1 SGHTA, CDR2 FQGNSA. This CDR3 spans 14 amino acids. The V segment lost 5 bases and the J segment 0 bases; nucleotides outside the gene matches: 2. The CDR3 DNA sequence: TGTGCCAGCAGCAAGCGGGGGGACTCCTACGAGCAGTACTTC. It codes for CASSKRGDSYEQYF.

This chain joins TRBV24-1 and TRBJ1-2; possible D gene TRBD1, 5 bases. V was pared by 6 bases and J by 6 bases, with 7 bases between. This CDR3 region has 11 residues. Germline assignment: CDR1 KGHDR and CDR2 SFDVKD. CDR3 DNA sequence: TGTGCCACCAGTAGGGGCCATGGCTACACCTTC. Its protein is CATSRGHGYTF.

The chain is built from TRBV12-3 or TRBV12-4 and TRBJ2-5; D remains ambiguous. The CDR3 is 13 residues long. Trimming took 1 base from V and 5 from J, leaving 8 bases between them. The DNA for the CDR3 is TGTGCCAGCAGTTTAGGACACCGCGAGACCCAGTACTTC. Amino acids: CASSLGHRETQYF.

The rearrangement joins TRBV27 to TRBJ2-1; D not certain. This CDR3 has 15 residues. V lost 5 bases to trimming and J lost 0 bases, with 11 bases between them. Per germline, CDR1 MNHEY and CDR2 SMNVEV (reference sequence). The CDR3 nucleotides read TGTGCCAGCAGTCACCACGAAAGCTCCTACAATGAGCAGTTCTTC. Translation gives CASSHHESSYNEQFF.

The genes are TRBV6-4 and TRBJ2-7, with a tentative D call TRBD1 (5 bases). CDR3 length: 14 residues. Trimming left V 11 bases short and J 2 bases short, with 19 bases between. Germline CDR1 and CDR2: MRHNA and SNTAGT. CDR3 loop: CALIPTTAPYEQYV. The DNA for the CDR3 is TGTGCCTTGATCCCCACGACAGCCCCCTACGAGCAGTACGTC.